This entry concerns a single T cell receptor beta chain. Method: immunoSEQ multiplex PCR; TCRdb's copy keeps in-frame clones and lacks some. The table lists 45,000 to 60,000 clones, more than 85% of them singletons. Looked up from germline, CDR1 is SGHDT and CDR2 is YYEEEE. This CDR3 spans 15 amino acids. The junction had 3 bases not matched to a gene; V was cut back by 4 bases and J by 0 bases. The receptor's source is a middle-aged man with rheumatoid arthritis. The sequencing input was PBMCs. The chain uses TRBV5-6 and TRBJ2-3; 9 nucleotides agree with TRBD2. CDR3 in DNA: TGTGCCAGCAGCCGACTAGCGGCTAGCACAGATACGCAGTATTTT. This codes for CASSRLAASTDTQYF.